This T cell receptor (beta chain) came from a study of control samples from healthy donors and cancer patients (dated by TCRdb to about 2020). As encoded in the germline V gene, CDR1 is MNHEY while CDR2 is SVGEGT. The CDR3 starts with the cysteine, ends with the phenylalanine, and has 12 residues. Solely the CDR3 DNA is kept, with 36 bases framed from the first base. V is cut by 4 bases and J by 8 bases, and the space between the germline ends is 8 bases. In this sample, this clone turned up once. It has no known antigen specificity. Per-base quality was not reported, and no clone a single base away is much larger than it. Libraries were built with the immunoSEQ multiplex PCR assay. The immuneACCESS repertoire file appears here via TCRdb, limited to in-frame rearrangements. These files lack a portion of the clones; in checked studies, under half of the deficit traces to unresolved V genes, and the cause of the others is not known. The sample table contains over 80,000 clones; only one count was recorded for just under 85% of them. The ten biggest clones cover more than 15% of the sample.

Specimen: blood. The receptor was derived from a man between 25 and 39 years old in good health. The chain was built from TRBV6-2 or TRBV6-3 and TRBJ1-4, with the D gene too uncertain to name. The CDR3 corresponds to CASSSSLEKLFF. The DNA reads as follows: TGTGCCAGCAGTTCCTCCTTAGAAAAACTGTTTTTT.